The 20 T cell receptor beta chains in this list originate from one sample, sequenced in a study of cytomegalovirus exposure and HLA in healthy donors. PCR employed 60 Vbeta and 13 Jbeta primers. Produced via immunoSEQ multiplex PCR; TCRdb's table is partial and in-frame only. The data contain approximately 140,000 clones, 80% of them singletons. The sample comprised PBMCs. Receptors were obtained from a woman aged 35 to 49 in good health and CMV-seronegative.

The gene calls are TRBV5-6 and TRBJ2-1; 8 bases map to TRBD2. The CDR3 spans 14 residues. The V gene end was trimmed by 3 bases and the J gene end by 4 bases; junction bases not matched to a gene: 3. Germline-derived CDR1 and CDR2 are SGHDT and YYEEEE. This CDR3 is CASSSGGDYNEQFF. The CDR3 bases are TGTGCCAGCAGCTCGGGGGGGGATTACAATGAGCAGTTCTTC. Complete variable domain (other parts from reference TRBV5-6 and TRBJ2-1): DAGVTQSPTHLIKTRGQQVTLRCSPKSGHDTVSWYQQALGQGPQFIFQYYEEEERQRGNFPDRFSGHQFPNYSSELNVNALLLGDSALYLCASSSGGDYNEQFFGPGTRLTVL.

This rearrangement joins TRBV4-3 to TRBJ2-2, with 10 positions matching TRBD2. Germline V CDR1 and CDR2: LGHNA, YSLEER. J was trimmed by 5 bases and V by 0 bases; bases with no gene match: 15. The CDR3 runs 20 residues. CDR3 protein: CASSQEAILQRGGLTGELFF. CDR3 DNA: TGCGCCAGCAGCCAAGAAGCCATTCTTCAGCGGGGGGGATTGACCGGGGAGCTGTTTTTT.

The chain uses TRBV18 and TRBJ2-7, with 11 nucleotides matching TRBD2. The CDR3 covers 16 residues. Germline lookup yields CDR1 KGHSH and CDR2 LQKENI. Trimming cost V 2 bases and J 3 bases; bases outside gene matches: 6. CDR3 bases: TGTGCCAGCTCACCATTGAGACTAGCGGGGATCTACGAGCAGTACTTC. Its translation is CASSPLRLAGIYEQYF.

The chain is built from TRBV27 and TRBJ2-5, with D possibly being TRBD1 (6 bases). V was trimmed by 7 bases and J by 1 base, leaving 13 bases between them. The CDR3 sequence is 14 residues long. Germline V lookup: CDR1 MNHEY, CDR2 SMNVEV (reference sequence). CDR3 residues: CASNAQGRQETQYF. The CDR3 DNA follows: TGTGCCAGCAACGCACAGGGACGCCAAGAGACCCAGTACTTC.

This clone was counted a single time. The chain uses TRBV7-2 and TRBJ2-7; D unresolved. Trimming pared 4 bases from V and 3 bases from J, leaving 10 bases between. The CDR3 has 13 residues. CDR1 and CDR2 from the germline V gene are SGHTA and FQGNSA. The CDR3: CASSSGPIYEQYF. The CDR3 region has the DNA TGTGCCAGCAGCTCGGGTCCGATCTACGAGCAGTACTTC. Full variable domain (remainder filled in from reference TRBV7-2 and TRBJ2-7): GAGVSQSPSNKVTEKGKDVELRCDPISGHTALYWYRQSLGQGLEFLIYFQGNSAPDKSGLPSDRFSAERTGGSVSTLTIQRTQQEDSAVYLCASSSGPIYEQYFGPGTRLTVT.

This chain connects TRBV9 to TRBJ2-7; 8 nucleotides line up with TRBD1. V dropped 4 bases and J dropped 0; count of bases not matched to a gene: 9. Germline lookup yields CDR1 SGDLS and CDR2 YYNGEE. This CDR3 comprises 16 residues. CDR3 in DNA: TGTGCCAGCAGCCCGGGGACAGGATCGAGCTCCTACGAGCAGTACTTC. Residues: CASSPGTGSSSYEQYF.

The rearrangement joins TRBV14 to TRBJ2-1; D may be TRBD1 (6 bases). The V and J ends lost 1 base and 7 bases respectively, with 11 bases between them. The length of the CDR3 is 14 residues. The germline V gene encodes CDR1 SGHDN and CDR2 FVKESK. The DNA of the CDR3 is TGTGCCAGCAGCCAAGTCAGGGGTCGTAATGAGCAGTTCTTC. It is translated as CASSQVRGRNEQFF. The full variable domain, in which reference TRBV14 and TRBJ2-1 provide the parts outside the CDR3, is EAGVTQFPSHSVIEKGQTVTLRCDPISGHDNLYWYRRVMGKEIKFLLHFVKESKQDESGMPNNRFLAERTGGTYSTLKVQPAELEDSGVYFCASSQVRGRNEQFFGPGTRLTVL.

V gene TRBV28 combines with J gene TRBJ2-7; TRBD1 is a possible D gene (6 bases). This CDR3 is built from 14 residues. The germline V gene has CDR1 MDHEN and CDR2 SYDVKM. The germline V and J ends were trimmed by 1 base and 4 bases, with 11 bases remaining between them. The CDR3 region is CASSLLYREYEQYF. The CDR3 bases are TGTGCCAGCAGTTTATTATACAGGGAGTACGAGCAGTACTTC.

The rearrangement links TRBV6-5 to TRBJ1-5; D is possibly TRBD1 (6 bases). V lost 4 bases to trimming and J lost 3 bases, with 13 bases between them. CDR3 size: 15 residues. The germline CDR1 and CDR2 sequences are MNHEY and SVGAGI. CDR3 in DNA: TGTGCCAGCAGTTCTCAGGGGTCCCTCAATCAGCCCCAGCATTTT. This translates into CASSSQGSLNQPQHF.

This clone was detected only once. The V and J genes are TRBV6-6 and TRBJ1-1; TRBD1 might be the D (6 bases). Trimming left V 3 bases short and J 1 base short, with 12 bases between. Germline V lookup: CDR1 MNHNY, CDR2 SVGAGI (reference sequence). The CDR3 spans 15 residues. The CDR3 sequence is CASSYPARGNTEAFF. The CDR3 DNA is TGTGCCAGCAGTTATCCGGCCAGGGGGAACACTGAAGCTTTCTTT.

The chain is built from TRBV5-1 and TRBJ2-5, with D tentatively TRBD1 (6 bases). This CDR3 is 15 amino acids long. CDR1 and CDR2 (germline): SGHRS, YFSETQ. The V and J ends lost 7 bases and 5 bases respectively, with 21 bases between them. The CDR3 DNA sequence: TGCGCCAGCGCGGTGGGCCAGGGGCACGGGGAGACCCAGTACTTC. This gives the protein CASAVGQGHGETQYF.

The chain joins TRBV2 to TRBJ2-3; 7 nucleotides agree with TRBD1. CDR1 is SNHLY and CDR2 is FYNNEI in the germline V gene. This CDR3 region has 13 residues. The V gene end was trimmed by 7 bases and the J gene end by 5 bases; junction bases not matched to a gene: 6. This CDR3 reads CASTGQVGDTQYF. In DNA, the CDR3 is TGTGCCAGCACCGGACAGGTGGGAGATACGCAGTATTTT.

The chain joins TRBV7-3 to TRBJ2-1; TRBD1 agrees at 10 bases. Trimming removed 3 bases from V and 2 bases from J; junction bases left unmatched: 4. CDR1 is SGHTA, CDR2 FQGTGA, per germline. The CDR3 loop spans 16 amino acids. CDR3 residues: CASSFTGTGAYNEQFF. The CDR3 nucleotides are TGTGCCAGCAGCTTCACCGGGACAGGGGCCTACAATGAGCAGTTCTTC.

The chain recombines TRBV27 with TRBJ1-2; TRBD1 matches 8 bases. The CDR3 runs to 13 residues. V lost 2 bases, J lost 8 bases, and 4 bases stayed unmatched. Looked up from germline, CDR1 is MNHEY and CDR2 is SMNVEV (reference sequence). CDR3 nucleotide sequence: TGTGCCAGCAGTTTAACACAGGGGGTAGGCTACACCTTC. Translated, it gives CASSLTQGVGYTF.

This clone was recorded a few times. The chain carries TRBV5-4 and TRBJ2-4; 7 bases are shared with TRBD1. Germline V lookup: CDR1 SGHNT, CDR2 YYREEE (reference sequence). The V gene end was trimmed by 3 bases and the J gene end by 10 bases; junction bases not matched to a gene: 10. The CDR3 spans 14 residues. The CDR3 protein is CASSSETGPGIQYF. The CDR3 DNA reads TGTGCCAGCAGCTCGGAGACAGGGCCGGGGATTCAGTACTTC. Using reference TRBV5-4 and TRBJ2-4 for the parts outside the CDR3, the full variable domain is ETGVTQSPTHLIKTRGQQVTLRCSSQSGHNTVSWYQQALGQGPQFIFQYYREEENGRGNFPPRFSGLQFPNYSSELNVNALELDDSALYLCASSSETGPGIQYFGAGTRLSVL.

V and J are TRBV9 and TRBJ2-2; TRBD1 aligns across 7 bases. J was trimmed by 5 bases and V by 4 bases; bases with no gene match: 8. The CDR3 is made up of 15 amino acids. Germline CDR1 SGDLS, CDR2 YYNGEE. In DNA, the CDR3 is TGTGCCAGCAGCACGGGGACAGTCGCTACCGGGGAGCTGTTTTTT. It encodes CASSTGTVATGELFF. Using reference TRBV9 and TRBJ2-2 for the parts outside the CDR3, the full variable domain is DSGVTQTPKHLITATGQRVTLRCSPRSGDLSVYWYQQSLDQGLQFLIQYYNGEERAKGNILERFSAQQFPDLHSELNLSSLELGDSALYFCASSTGTVATGELFFGEGSRLTVL.

This clone was recorded only once. V is TRBV28 and J is TRBJ2-1; 8 positions agree with TRBD1. The CDR3 has 12 residues. CDR1 MDHEN and CDR2 SYDVKM come from the germline V gene. With V trimmed by 5 bases and J by 10 bases, 4 bases remained unmatched. The chain's CDR3 is CASSAGGSEQFF. The CDR3 DNA reads as TGTGCCAGCAGTGCAGGGGGCAGCGAGCAGTTCTTC. Full variable domain (missing parts from reference TRBV28 and TRBJ2-1): DVKVTQSSRYLVKRTGEKVFLECVQDMDHENMFWYRQDPGLGLRLIYFSYDVKMKEKGDIPEGYSVSREKKERFSLILESASTNQTSMYLCASSAGGSEQFFGPGTRLTVL.

On this clone itself: This same CDR3 is encoded by further DNA sequences in the sample. The V and J genes are TRBV14 and TRBJ1-1; TRBD1 is a possible D gene (6 bases). Germline loops: CDR1 SGHDN, CDR2 FVKESK. There are 13 residues in the CDR3. V was clipped by 4 bases and J by 2 bases, with 8 bases between them. In DNA, the CDR3 is TGTGCCAGCAGCCTACAGGGAAACACTGAAGCTTTCTTT. Its protein is CASSLQGNTEAFF.

This clone appeared a few times. V gene TRBV19 combines with J gene TRBJ1-2, with TRBD1 matching 11 bases. With 5 bases clipped from V and 7 bases from J, the junction kept 6 bases outside the gene matches. The CDR3 consists of 14 residues. The V gene's germline CDR1 is LNHDA and CDR2 SQIVND (reference sequence). CDR3 nucleotides: TGTGCCAGTAGTGTGGACAGGGGGCGTGGTGGCTACACCTTC. It specifies CASSVDRGRGGYTF.

The CDR3 DNA sequence: TGTGCCAGCAGCGCATTCCTAGCGGGGGGGCTCCACAATGAGCAGTTCTTC. This encodes CASSAFLAGGLHNEQFF. The gene calls are TRBV9 and TRBJ2-1, with TRBD2 matching over 12 bases. The CDR3 loop spans 17 amino acids. Germline-derived CDR1 and CDR2 are SGDLS and YYNGEE. V trimming: 3 bases; J trimming: 5 bases; junction bases outside the gene matches: 9.